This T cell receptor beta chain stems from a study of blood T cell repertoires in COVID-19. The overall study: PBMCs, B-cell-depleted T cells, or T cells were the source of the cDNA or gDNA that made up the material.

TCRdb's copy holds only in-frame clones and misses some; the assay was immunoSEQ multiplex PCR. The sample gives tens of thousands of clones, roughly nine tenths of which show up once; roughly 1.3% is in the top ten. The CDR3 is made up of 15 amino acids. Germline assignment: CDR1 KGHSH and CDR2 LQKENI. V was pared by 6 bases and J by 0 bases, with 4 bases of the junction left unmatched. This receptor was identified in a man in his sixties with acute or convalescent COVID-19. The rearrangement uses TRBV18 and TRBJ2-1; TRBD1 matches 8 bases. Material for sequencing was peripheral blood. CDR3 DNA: TGTGCCAGCTCCCCTACAGGGGGCTCCTACAATGAGCAGTTCTTC. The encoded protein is CASSPTGGSYNEQFF.